The text below deals with one T cell receptor (beta chain). TCRdb's copy holds only in-frame clones and misses some; the assay was immunoSEQ multiplex PCR. The table has 160,000 or so clones, about 81% seen once. This sample is drawn from a study of blood T cell repertoires in COVID-19. CDR1 is SGHTA, CDR2 FQGNSA, per germline. The CDR3 is made up of 12 amino acids. The chain uses TRBV7-2 and TRBJ2-7; a possible D gene is TRBD1 (6 bases). Sample: peripheral blood. This sequence was found in a woman aged 70 to 79 with acute or convalescent COVID-19. The CDR3 is CASGDGPYEQYF. CDR3 sequence (DNA): TGTGCGTCAGGGGACGGCCCCTACGAGCAGTACTTC.